The 27 T cell receptor beta chains given below trace back to one sample, sequenced in a study of T cells in Graves' hyperthyroidism and ophthalmopathy. Amplified TCR beta CDR3 regions derived from RNA transcripts. A first-round RT-PCR of the TCR CDR3 used the HTBI primer set. TCRdb independently ran MiXCR on the multiplex PCR reads; one entry per CDR3 protein. The table shows roughly 380,000 distinct CDR3 sequences, with less than 15% occurring only once. The sample consisted of blood. The receptor source for this set is a man under 40 with Graves' hyperthyroidism that later progressed to Graves' ophthalmopathy.

This clonotype was seen many times. V is TRBV27 and J is TRBJ2-3, with 12 bases fitting TRBD2. This CDR3 spans 16 amino acids. The germline CDR1 and CDR2 sequences are MNHEY and SMNVEV (reference sequence). With 8 bases clipped from V and 3 bases from J, the junction kept 9 bases outside the gene matches. The CDR3 sequence is CASVLAGGPSTDTQYF. In DNA form, the CDR3 reads TGTGCCAGCGTCCTAGCGGGGGGGCCATCGACAGATACGCAGTATTTT.

The J gene is TRBJ2-5, the V gene TRBV12-5; 13 bases line up with TRBD2. V was clipped by 4 bases and J by 3 bases; unmatched bases: 20. CDR1 is LGHNT, CDR2 FRNRAP, per germline. This CDR3 is 21 amino acids long. This CDR3 is CASGWMIGQWTSGGPKETQYF. CDR3 coding DNA: TGTGCTAGTGGTTGGATGATCGGACAGTGGACTAGCGGGGGTCCGAAAGAGACCCAGTACTTC.

The table lists this clonotype with many counts. V gene TRBV7-6 combines with J gene TRBJ2-1, with 8 bases lining up with TRBD1. Germline CDR1 is SGHVS and CDR2 is FNYEAQ. This CDR3 comprises 13 residues. Unmatched junction bases numbered 2, after V lost 1 base and J lost 9 bases. This CDR3 reads CASSLGQGAEQFF. The CDR3 nucleotides read TGTGCCAGCAGCTTAGGGCAGGGGGCTGAGCAGTTCTTC.

This clonotype was seen many times. The chain combines TRBV2 with TRBJ2-1; D gene uncertain. CDR1 and CDR2 (germline): SNHLY, FYNNEI. V was trimmed by 1 base and J by 0 bases, leaving 7 bases between them. This CDR3 has 15 residues. CDR3 DNA: TGTGCCAGCAGTGAAGACCTGAGCTCCTACAATGAGCAGTTCTTC. Translated, it gives CASSEDLSSYNEQFF.

This clonotype came up a few times. The chain employs TRBV9 and TRBJ2-3, with D possibly being TRBD1 (7 bases). The CDR3 contains 15 residues. The germline CDR1 and CDR2 sequences are SGDLS and YYNGEE. The V and J ends lost 0 bases and 4 bases respectively, with 12 bases between them. This CDR3 reads CASSVAGGGADTQYF. In nucleotides, the CDR3 is TGTGCCAGCAGCGTAGCTGGAGGGGGCGCAGATACGCAGTATTTT.

This clonotype was picked up many times. The CDR3 protein is CAWSVSMNTEAFF. DNA of the CDR3: TGTGCCTGGAGTGTCAGCATGAACACTGAAGCTTTCTTT. V gene TRBV30 combines with J gene TRBJ1-1, with D hard to call. The CDR3 totals 13 residues. The V end was cut by 0 bases, the J end by 0 bases, with 5 bases between. Germline V gene sequence: CDR1 GTSNPN, CDR2 SVGIG (reference sequence).

Only a few counts were recorded for this clonotype. Given a much more abundant clone one base away, this may be a read error. Without the conserved terminal phenylalanine or tryptophan, this CDR3 likely stems from a read error. The V call is TRBV20-1, the J call TRBJ2-5; maybe TRBD2 (5 bases). CDR3 length equals 14 residues. Trimming cost V 7 bases and J 4 bases, with 19 bases left between them. From germline, CDR1 is DFQATT and CDR2 SNEGSKA (reference sequence). CDR3 bases: TGCAGTGAGTTACGCGAAATGGGGAGAGAGACCCAGTACCTC. It is translated as CSELREMGRETQYL.

This clonotype occurred many times. V and J are TRBV24-1 and TRBJ1-1; D possibly corresponds to TRBD1 (5 bases). Germline V gene lookup returns CDR1 KGHDR and CDR2 SFDVKD. This CDR3 is built from 13 residues. V was clipped by 8 bases and J by 4 bases, with 13 bases between them. The CDR3: CATTDQGATEAFF. CDR3 DNA: TGTGCCACCACCGACCAGGGTGCCACTGAAGCTTTCTTT.

This clonotype has at least ten counts. This rearrangement joins TRBV5-5 to TRBJ1-5; 8 bases are a match to TRBD1. Germline V gene data show CDR1 as SGHKS and CDR2 as YYEKEE (reference sequence). This CDR3 is built from 20 residues. The ends lost 0 bases at V and 2 bases at J; junction bases unmatched: 16. This chain's CDR3 is CASSLGLTGTGIGGNQPQHF. In DNA, the CDR3 is TGTGCCAGCAGCTTGGGACTTACCGGGACAGGAATCGGGGGCAATCAGCCCCAGCATTTT.

The chain is built from TRBV15 and TRBJ2-1, with D perhaps matching TRBD2 (5 bases). Looked up from germline, CDR1 is LNHNV and CDR2 is YYDKDF (reference sequence). The ends were cut back, 4 bases at V and 12 bases at J, with 10 bases in the middle. The CDR3 covers 11 residues. CDR3 amino acids: CATSMAGLQFF. Here the CDR3 DNA reads TGTGCCACCAGCATGGCGGGTTTGCAGTTCTTC.

This sequence joins TRBV5-5 and TRBJ2-1; D call uncertain. Deletions cut 1 base from V and 2 bases from J, with 10 bases between. There are 15 residues in the CDR3. CDR1 SGHKS and CDR2 YYEKEE come from the germline V gene (reference sequence). The CDR3 reads CASSLWGTTYNEQFF. In nucleotides, the CDR3 is TGTGCCAGCAGCTTGTGGGGAACGACCTACAATGAGCAGTTCTTC.

In its sample, this clonotype was seen a few times. V usage is TRBV7-2 and J usage is TRBJ2-1; possibly TRBD1 for D (5 bases). The ends were cut back, 4 bases at V and 8 bases at J, with 18 bases in the middle. Germline V gene sequence: CDR1 SGHTA, CDR2 FQGNSA. This CDR3 has 15 residues. CDR3 nucleotide sequence: TGTGCCAGCAGCTCCAGGGTCCTGAAGTGGGATGAGCAGTTCTTC. The encoded protein is CASSSRVLKWDEQFF.

This chain links TRBV15 with TRBJ1-4; D is possibly TRBD1 (5 bases). This CDR3 contains 15 residues. Germline CDR1 and CDR2: LNHNV and YYDKDF (reference sequence). Trimming stripped 3 bases from V and 7 bases from J, with 15 bases between. Written as DNA, the CDR3 is TGTGCCACCAGCAGGGCCCCCCGCAGGGTTGAAAAACTGTTTTTT. Translated: CATSRAPRRVEKLFF.

The gene calls are TRBV29-1 and TRBJ2-5; D gene ambiguous. Trimming took 0 bases from V and 2 from J, leaving 13 bases between them. Germline V gives CDR1 SQVTM, CDR2 ANQGSEA. There are 15 residues in the CDR3. The CDR3 sequence is CSVEDSRELQETQYF. CDR3 bases: TGCAGCGTTGAAGATTCTCGCGAACTACAAGAGACCCAGTACTTC.

The V and J genes are TRBV20-1 and TRBJ2-4; 12 positions agree with TRBD2. Germline CDR1 DFQATT, CDR2 SNEGSKA (reference sequence). This CDR3 region has 14 residues. With V trimmed by 6 bases and J by 6 bases, 6 bases remained unmatched. In DNA form, the CDR3 reads TGCAGTGCCCCGGGACTAGCGGGTTTAAACATTCAGTACTTC. It encodes CSAPGLAGLNIQYF.

On this clonotype itself: It is likely a read error, because the conserved phenylalanine at the end of the CDR3 is missing. V usage is TRBV4-1 and J usage is TRBJ1-1; D is ambiguous. The CDR3 length is 14 residues. V lost 6 bases to trimming and J lost 2 bases, with 13 bases between them. From germline, CDR1 is MGHRA and CDR2 YSYEKL. CDR3 DNA sequence: TGCGCCAGCAGTGAGCCGGGGATAAACACTGAAGCTTTCCTT. Its translation: CASSEPGINTEAFL.

On this clonotype: Being one base from a much bigger clone, this may be a read error. This rearrangement joins TRBV24-1 to TRBJ1-1, with D uncertain. The CDR3 is made up of 13 amino acids. V lost 2 bases and J 1 base, leaving 4 bases between the germline ends. The V gene's germline CDR1 is KGHDR and CDR2 SFDVKD. CDR3 loop: CATSDWGNTEAFF. The CDR3 DNA reads as TGTGCCACCAGTGATTGGGGGAACACTGAAGCTTTCTTT.

This clonotype has a count of ten or more. V usage is TRBV5-6 and J usage is TRBJ1-4, with 11 bases aligning to TRBD1. The V segment lost 5 bases and the J segment 8 bases; nucleotides outside the gene matches: 5. CDR3 length: 14 amino acids. The germline CDR1 and CDR2 sequences are SGHDT and YYEEEE. CDR3 region: CASRGQGAQEKLFF. DNA of the CDR3: TGTGCCAGCAGAGGACAGGGGGCGCAGGAAAAACTGTTTTTT. Looking up the rest from reference TRBV5-6 and TRBJ1-4 gives the full variable domain: DAGVTQSPTHLIKTRGQQVTLRCSPKSGHDTVSWYQQALGQGPQFIFQYYEEEERQRGNFPDRFSGHQFPNYSSELNVNALLLGDSALYLCASRGQGAQEKLFFGSGTQLSVL.

This clonotype showed up many times. CDR3 bases: TGTGCCAGCAGCTTACCAAGACAGGGTGGGAACACCTACGAGCAGTACTTC. The encoded protein is CASSLPRQGGNTYEQYF. This rearrangement joins TRBV7-8 to TRBJ2-7; 7 bases agree with TRBD1. CDR1 and CDR2 (germline): SGHVS, FQNEAQ. V trimming: 2 bases; J trimming: 2 bases; junction bases outside the gene matches: 12. This CDR3 comprises 17 residues.

This clonotype was counted at least ten times. This chain connects TRBV7-8 to TRBJ2-1, with 9 bases lining up with TRBD1. The junction had 2 bases not matched to a gene; V was cut back by 4 bases and J by 4 bases. The CDR3 runs to 14 residues. Germline lookup yields CDR1 SGHVS and CDR2 FQNEAQ. In DNA, the CDR3 is TGTGCCAGCAGCTCGGACAGGGGTTACAATGAGCAGTTCTTC. Translating gives CASSSDRGYNEQFF.

This clonotype occurred many times. J is TRBJ1-6 and V is TRBV2; D ambiguous. The CDR3 spans 15 residues. CDR1 is SNHLY and CDR2 is FYNNEI in the germline V gene. V was clipped by 7 bases and J by 9 bases, with 19 bases between them. CDR3 nucleotide sequence: TGTGCCAGCAAAAATAACCGGGCTGGCGGTTCACCCCTCCACTTT. It encodes CASKNNRAGGSPLHF.

This clonotype was observed at least ten times. The V gene is TRBV6-1, the J gene TRBJ1-5, with no clear D. The V and J ends lost 6 bases and 3 bases respectively, with 18 bases between them. The CDR3 consists of 16 residues. Germline loops: CDR1 MNHNS, CDR2 SASEGT. This CDR3 reads CASSVGTFQPNQPQHF. CDR3 DNA: TGTGCCAGCAGCGTTGGTACATTTCAACCCAATCAGCCCCAGCATTTT.

The sample holds many counts of this clonotype. The chain is built from TRBV28 and TRBJ1-2; 7 positions agree with TRBD1. CDR1 and CDR2 from the germline V gene are MDHEN and SYDVKM. J gave up 6 bases and V 5 bases, and 9 bases lay outside the gene matches. The CDR3 totals 14 residues. This CDR3 is CASSISGQVHGYTF. CDR3 sequence (DNA): TGTGCCAGCAGTATTAGCGGACAGGTACATGGCTACACCTTC.

This clonotype appeared a few times. The chain combines TRBV4-1 with TRBJ2-2; D is undetermined. CDR1 is MGHRA, CDR2 YSYEKL, per germline. This CDR3 contains 13 residues. V was cut by 5 bases and J by 5 bases, with 9 bases left in between. CDR3 nucleotides: TGCGCCAGCAGCGTTTTACGAACCGGGGAGCTGTTTTTT. Its translation is CASSVLRTGELFF.

A few counts support this clonotype. In DNA form, the CDR3 reads TGTGCCAGCAGGGGACAGGCTAATAATTCACCCCTCCACTTT. The encoded protein is CASRGQANNSPLHF. This rearrangement joins TRBV6-2 or TRBV6-3 to TRBJ1-6, with 8 bases lining up with TRBD1. CDR3 length: 14 amino acids. CDR1 MNHEY and CDR2 SVGEGT come from the germline V gene. The junction had 3 bases not matched to a gene; V was cut back by 6 bases and J by 5 bases.

This clonotype was picked up many times. The CDR3 sequence: CASSDASQNQPQHF. The DNA of the CDR3 is TGTGCCAGCAGTGACGCCAGCCAGAATCAGCCCCAGCATTTT. The chain couples TRBV6-1 to TRBJ1-5; D is undetermined. The V gene lost 3 bases and the J gene lost 4 bases, with 10 bases spanning the gap. This CDR3 region has 14 residues. The germline V gene has CDR1 MNHNS and CDR2 SASEGT.

This clonotype was detected many times. The V and J genes are TRBV24-1 and TRBJ2-2; 8 nucleotides agree with TRBD2. Germline V gives CDR1 KGHDR, CDR2 SFDVKD. V shed 0 bases, J shed 4 bases, and the junction held 9 bases outside the gene matches. The CDR3 runs to 18 residues. The CDR3 region has the DNA TGTGCCACCAGTGATTTGCCTCAGCGGGGGCTAACCACCGGGGAGCTGTTTTTT. Protein product: CATSDLPQRGLTTGELFF.